This T cell receptor beta chain was obtained from a study of shared clonotypes between healthy human individuals. Only in-frame clones appear in the TCRdb table, and some are missing; sequencing was by immunoSEQ multiplex PCR. This repertoire shows roughly 1 million clones, about 80% found once; its top ten account for around 0.47%. The CDR3 contains 13 residues. Trimming cost V 4 bases and J 2 bases, with 8 bases left between them. CDR1 and CDR2 (germline): SNHLY, FYNNEI. This TCR was sampled from a man younger than 35 in good health. Some clones in this sample may be carry-over from other donors' samples. Material for sequencing was memory CD4+ T cells from PBMCs. Subset meaning: CD45RA-negative fraction. V gene TRBV2 combines with J gene TRBJ1-2; D gene unclear. The CDR3 sequence is CASSVRGNYGYTF. The CDR3, as DNA: TGTGCCAGCAGTGTTAGAGGGAACTATGGCTACACCTTC.